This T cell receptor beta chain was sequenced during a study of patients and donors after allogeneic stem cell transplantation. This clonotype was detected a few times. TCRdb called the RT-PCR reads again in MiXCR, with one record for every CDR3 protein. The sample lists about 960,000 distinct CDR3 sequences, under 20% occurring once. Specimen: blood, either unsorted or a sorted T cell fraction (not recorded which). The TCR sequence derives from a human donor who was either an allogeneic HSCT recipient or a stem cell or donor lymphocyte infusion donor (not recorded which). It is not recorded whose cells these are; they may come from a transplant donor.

CDR3: CASSPYLVAAGELFF. The CDR3 DNA reads TGCGCCAGCAGCCCGTACCTAGTAGCGGCCGGGGAGCTGTTTTTT. The rearrangement joins TRBV4-1 to TRBJ2-2, with a possible D match to TRBD2 (6 bases). V dropped 4 bases and J dropped 6 bases, with 15 bases sitting between them. The germline V gene encodes CDR1 MGHRA and CDR2 YSYEKL. The CDR3 runs 15 residues.